This T cell receptor (beta chain) derives from a study of tumor and adjacent non-tumor tissue in lung cancer. TCRbeta libraries were built with three rounds of nested PCR, modified from ARM-PCR. TCRdb itself ran the multiplex PCR reads through MiXCR, one entry per CDR3 protein. The sample lists some 100,000 distinct CDR3 sequences, roughly 78% occurring once. No cell sorting was done before RNA was extracted from the tissue. The normal lung tissue was taken more than 3 cm from the tumor edge. The sequencing sample was made of distant non-tumor lung tissue. This TCR came from a man aged 55-75 years with small cell lung cancer.

CDR3 bases: TGCGCCAGCAGCTTGACCGGGGGGGGCACCCGCTACGAGCAGTACTTC. It codes for CASSLTGGGTRYEQYF. V and J are TRBV5-1 and TRBJ2-7; 8 nucleotides line up with TRBD2. CDR3 size: 16 residues. The germline V gene encodes CDR1 SGHRS and CDR2 YFSETQ. With V trimmed by 1 base and J by 3 bases, 9 bases remained unmatched.